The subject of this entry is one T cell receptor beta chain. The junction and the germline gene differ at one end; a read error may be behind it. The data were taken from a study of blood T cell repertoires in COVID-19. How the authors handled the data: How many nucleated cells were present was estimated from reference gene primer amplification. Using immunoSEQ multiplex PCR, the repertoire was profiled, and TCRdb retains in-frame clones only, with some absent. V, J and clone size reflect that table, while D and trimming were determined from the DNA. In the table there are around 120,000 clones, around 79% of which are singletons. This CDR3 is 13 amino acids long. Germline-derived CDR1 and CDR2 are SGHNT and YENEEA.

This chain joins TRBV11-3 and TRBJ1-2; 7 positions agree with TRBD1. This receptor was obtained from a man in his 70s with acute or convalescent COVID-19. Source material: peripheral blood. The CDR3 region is CASSLPPDRAPHF. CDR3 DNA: TGTGCCAGCAGCTTACCGCCCGACAGGGCTCCCCACTTC.